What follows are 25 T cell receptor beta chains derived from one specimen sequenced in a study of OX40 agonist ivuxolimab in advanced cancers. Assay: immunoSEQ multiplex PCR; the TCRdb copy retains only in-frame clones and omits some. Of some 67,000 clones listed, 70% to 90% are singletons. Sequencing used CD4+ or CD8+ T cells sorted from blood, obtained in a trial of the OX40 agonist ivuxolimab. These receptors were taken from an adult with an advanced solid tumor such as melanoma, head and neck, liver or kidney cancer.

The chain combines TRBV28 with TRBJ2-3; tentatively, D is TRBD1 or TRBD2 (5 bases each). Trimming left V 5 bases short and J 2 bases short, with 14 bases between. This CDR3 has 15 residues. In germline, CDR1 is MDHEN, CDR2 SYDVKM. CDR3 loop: CASSPPGLNTDTQYF. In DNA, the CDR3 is TGTGCCAGCAGTCCGCCGGGGCTTAACACAGATACGCAGTATTTT. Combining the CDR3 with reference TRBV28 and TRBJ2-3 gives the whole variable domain DVKVTQSSRYLVKRTGEKVFLECVQDMDHENMFWYRQDPGLGLRLIYFSYDVKMKEKGDIPEGYSVSREKKERFSLILESASTNQTSMYLCASSPPGLNTDTQYFGPGTRLTVL.

CDR3 in DNA: TGTGCCAGCAGATCAAACAACTACGAGCAGTACTTC. As protein: CASRSNNYEQYF. The J gene is TRBJ2-7, the V gene TRBV28; no clear D. Between the trimmed V and J ends, which lost 6 bases and 3 bases, there was a span of 9 bases. This CDR3 is built from 12 residues. Looked up from germline, CDR1 is MDHEN and CDR2 is SYDVKM. The variable domain in full, with the rest retrieved from reference TRBV28 and TRBJ2-7, is DVKVTQSSRYLVKRTGEKVFLECVQDMDHENMFWYRQDPGLGLRLIYFSYDVKMKEKGDIPEGYSVSREKKERFSLILESASTNQTSMYLCASRSNNYEQYFGPGTRLTVT.

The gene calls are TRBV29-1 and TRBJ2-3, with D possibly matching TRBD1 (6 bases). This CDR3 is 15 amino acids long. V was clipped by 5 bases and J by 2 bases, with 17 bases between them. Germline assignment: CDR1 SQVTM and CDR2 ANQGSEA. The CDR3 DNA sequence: TGCAGCGTTCTAGCCGGACAGATGAACACAGATACGCAGTATTTT. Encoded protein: CSVLAGQMNTDTQYF.

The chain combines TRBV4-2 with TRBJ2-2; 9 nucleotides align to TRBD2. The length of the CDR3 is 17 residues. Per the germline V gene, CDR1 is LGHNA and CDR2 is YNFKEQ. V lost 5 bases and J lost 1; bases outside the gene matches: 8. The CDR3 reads CASSSLGAGGNTGELFF. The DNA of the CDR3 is TGTGCCAGCAGCTCCCTTGGAGCGGGGGGGAACACCGGGGAGCTGTTTTTT.

DNA of the CDR3: TGTGCCAGCAGCCTAAACGAGAATCAGCCCCAGCATTTT. Encoded protein: CASSLNENQPQHF. This chain joins TRBV7-3 and TRBJ1-5; D is undetermined. CDR1 and CDR2 (germline): SGHTA, FQGTGA. V was clipped by 5 bases and J by 4 bases, with 9 bases between them. The CDR3 has 13 residues. Drawing the rest from reference TRBV7-3 and TRBJ1-5, the complete variable domain is GAGVSQTPSNKVTEKGKYVELRCDPISGHTALYWYRQSLGQGPEFLIYFQGTGAADDSGLPNDRFFAVRPEGSVSTLKIQRTERGDSAVYLCASSLNENQPQHFGDGTRLSIL.

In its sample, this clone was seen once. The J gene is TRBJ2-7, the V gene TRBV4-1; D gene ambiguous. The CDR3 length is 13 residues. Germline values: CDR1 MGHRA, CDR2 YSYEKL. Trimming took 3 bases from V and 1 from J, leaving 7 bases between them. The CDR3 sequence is CASSQSVSYEQYF. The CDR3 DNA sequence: TGCGCCAGCAGCCAGAGTGTGTCCTACGAGCAGTACTTC.

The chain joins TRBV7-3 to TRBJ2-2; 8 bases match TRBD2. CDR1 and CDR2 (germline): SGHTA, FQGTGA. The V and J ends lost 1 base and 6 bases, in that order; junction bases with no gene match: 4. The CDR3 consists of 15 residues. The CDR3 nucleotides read TGTGCCAGCAGCTTAAGTACAGCGGGGGCCGGGGAGCTGTTTTTT. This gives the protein CASSLSTAGAGELFF.

CDR3 amino acids: CASSLGQHNSPLHF. Here the CDR3 DNA reads TGTGCCAGCAGTTTGGGACAGCACAATTCACCCCTCCACTTT. The J gene is TRBJ1-6, the V gene TRBV28; 7 bases fit TRBD1. The CDR3 covers 14 residues. The junction had 3 bases not matched to a gene; V was cut back by 3 bases and J by 7 bases. From germline, CDR1 is MDHEN and CDR2 SYDVKM.

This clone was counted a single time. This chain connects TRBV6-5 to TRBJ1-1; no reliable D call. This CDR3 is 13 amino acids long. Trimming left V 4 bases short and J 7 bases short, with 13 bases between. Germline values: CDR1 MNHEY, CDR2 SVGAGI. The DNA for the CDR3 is TGTGCCAGCAGTTGGGCTGGGCAGCATGAAGCTTTCTTT. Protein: CASSWAGQHEAFF.

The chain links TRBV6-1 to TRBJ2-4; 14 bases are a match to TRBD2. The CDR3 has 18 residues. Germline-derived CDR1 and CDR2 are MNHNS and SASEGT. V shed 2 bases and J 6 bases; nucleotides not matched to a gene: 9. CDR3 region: CASSELGLAGARGNIQYF. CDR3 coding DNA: TGTGCCAGCAGTGAATTGGGACTAGCGGGAGCTCGGGGAAACATTCAGTACTTC.

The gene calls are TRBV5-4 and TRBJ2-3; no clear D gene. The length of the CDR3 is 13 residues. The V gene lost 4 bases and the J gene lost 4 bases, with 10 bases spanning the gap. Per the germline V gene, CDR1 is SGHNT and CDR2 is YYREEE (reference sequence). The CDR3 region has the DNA TGTGCCAGCAGCACCTTCCAGGCAGATACGCAGTATTTT. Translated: CASSTFQADTQYF.

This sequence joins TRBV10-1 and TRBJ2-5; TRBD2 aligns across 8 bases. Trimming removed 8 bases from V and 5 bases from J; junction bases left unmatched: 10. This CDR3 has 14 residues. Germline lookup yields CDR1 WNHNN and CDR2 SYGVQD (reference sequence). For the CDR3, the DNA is TGCGCCAGCGCAGCGGGAGTCACGGGTGAGACCCAGTACTTC. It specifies CASAAGVTGETQYF.

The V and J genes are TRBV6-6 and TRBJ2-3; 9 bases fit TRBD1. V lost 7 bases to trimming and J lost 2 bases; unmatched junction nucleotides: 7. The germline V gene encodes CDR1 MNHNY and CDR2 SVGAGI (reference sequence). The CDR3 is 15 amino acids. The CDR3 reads CASKTRDRDTDTQYF. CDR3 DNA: TGTGCCAGCAAGACAAGGGACAGGGACACAGATACGCAGTATTTT.

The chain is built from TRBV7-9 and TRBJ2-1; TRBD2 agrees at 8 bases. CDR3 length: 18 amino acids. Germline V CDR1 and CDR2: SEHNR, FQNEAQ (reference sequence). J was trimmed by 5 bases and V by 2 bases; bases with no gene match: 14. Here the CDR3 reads CASSLMVAGTGGNNEQFF. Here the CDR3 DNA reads TGTGCCAGCAGCTTAATGGTGGCCGGTACGGGAGGGAACAATGAGCAGTTCTTC.

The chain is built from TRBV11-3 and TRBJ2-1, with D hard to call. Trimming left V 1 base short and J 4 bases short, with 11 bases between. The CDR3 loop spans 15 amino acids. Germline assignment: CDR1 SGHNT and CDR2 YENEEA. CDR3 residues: CASSLVVASYNEQFF. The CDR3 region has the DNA TGTGCCAGCAGCTTAGTCGTTGCCTCATACAATGAGCAGTTCTTC.

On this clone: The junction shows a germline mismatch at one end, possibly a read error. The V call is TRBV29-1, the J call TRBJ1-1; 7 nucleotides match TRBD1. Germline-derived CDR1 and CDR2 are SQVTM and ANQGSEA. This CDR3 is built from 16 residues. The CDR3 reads CSVEGRQGSTNTEAFF. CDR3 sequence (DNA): TGCAGCGTAGAAGGGCGACAGGGCTCGACGAACACTGAAGCTTTCTTT.

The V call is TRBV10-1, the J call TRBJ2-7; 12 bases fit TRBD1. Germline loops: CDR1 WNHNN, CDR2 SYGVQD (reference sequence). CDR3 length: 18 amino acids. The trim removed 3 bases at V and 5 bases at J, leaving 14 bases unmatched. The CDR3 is CASSDAGVGGTGGHEQYF. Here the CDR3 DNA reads TGCGCCAGCAGTGACGCTGGGGTCGGAGGGACAGGGGGCCACGAGCAGTACTTC.

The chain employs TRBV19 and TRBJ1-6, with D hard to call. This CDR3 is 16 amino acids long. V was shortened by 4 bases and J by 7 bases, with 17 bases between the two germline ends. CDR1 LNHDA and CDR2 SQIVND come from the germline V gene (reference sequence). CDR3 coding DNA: TGTGCCAGTAGTACCCCCGGCGGGGTTGGAAATTCACCCCTCCACTTT. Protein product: CASSTPGGVGNSPLHF.

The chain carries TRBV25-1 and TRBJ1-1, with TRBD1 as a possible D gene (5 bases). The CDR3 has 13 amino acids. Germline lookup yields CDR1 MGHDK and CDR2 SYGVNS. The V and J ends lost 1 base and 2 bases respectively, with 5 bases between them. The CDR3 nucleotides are TGTGCCAGCAGTGAATGGGACAACACTGAAGCTTTCTTT. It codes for CASSEWDNTEAFF.

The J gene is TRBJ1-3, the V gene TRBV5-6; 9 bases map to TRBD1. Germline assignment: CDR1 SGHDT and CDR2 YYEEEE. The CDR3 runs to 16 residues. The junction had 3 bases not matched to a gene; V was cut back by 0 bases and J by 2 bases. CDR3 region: CASSLGGQGAGNTIYF. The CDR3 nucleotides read TGTGCCAGCAGCTTGGGGGGACAGGGAGCTGGAAACACCATATATTTT.

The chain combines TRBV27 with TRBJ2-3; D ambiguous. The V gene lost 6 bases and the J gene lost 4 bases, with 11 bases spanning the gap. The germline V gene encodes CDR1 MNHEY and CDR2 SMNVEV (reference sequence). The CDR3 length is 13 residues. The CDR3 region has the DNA TGTGCCAGCAGCCCACTCACCCCAGATACGCAGTATTTT. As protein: CASSPLTPDTQYF.

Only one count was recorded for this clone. CDR3 sequence: CASSRDSYEQYF. The CDR3 DNA is TGCGCCAGCAGTCGGGACAGCTACGAGCAGTACTTC. The rearrangement uses TRBV5-1 and TRBJ2-7, with 7 nucleotides matching TRBD1. J was trimmed by 3 bases and V by 5 bases; bases with no gene match: 2. This CDR3 is built from 12 residues. Germline V CDR1 and CDR2: SGHRS, YFSETQ.

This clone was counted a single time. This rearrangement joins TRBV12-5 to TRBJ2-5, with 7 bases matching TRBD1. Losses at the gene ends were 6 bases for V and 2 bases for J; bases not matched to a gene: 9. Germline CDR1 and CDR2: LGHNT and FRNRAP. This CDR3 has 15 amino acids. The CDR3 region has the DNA TGTGCTAGTGGGCCGGGACAGATAAATCAAGAGACCCAGTACTTC. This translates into CASGPGQINQETQYF.

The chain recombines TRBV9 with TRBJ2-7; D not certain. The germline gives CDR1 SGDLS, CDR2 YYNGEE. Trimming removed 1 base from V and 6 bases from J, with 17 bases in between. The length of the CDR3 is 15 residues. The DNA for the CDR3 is TGTGCCAGCAGCGTAAGTCCCGATAGGCGAGGCGAGCAGTACTTC. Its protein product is CASSVSPDRRGEQYF.

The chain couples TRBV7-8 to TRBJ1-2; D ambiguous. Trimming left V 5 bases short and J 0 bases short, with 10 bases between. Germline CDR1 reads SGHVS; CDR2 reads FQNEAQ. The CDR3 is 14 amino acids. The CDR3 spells CASSPPGANYGYTF. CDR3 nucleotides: TGTGCCAGCAGCCCCCCAGGAGCTAACTATGGCTACACCTTC. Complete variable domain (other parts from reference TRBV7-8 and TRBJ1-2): GAGVSQSPRYKVAKRGQDVALRCDPISGHVSLFWYQQALGQGPEFLTYFQNEAQLDKSGLPSDRFFAERPEGSVSTLKIQRTQQEDSAVYLCASSPPGANYGYTFGSGTRLTVV.